Listed below are T cell receptor beta chains from one sample, sequenced in a study of T-cell memory formation after mild COVID-19. From the 5' RACE reads, TCRdb called clonotypes with MiXCR, one entry per CDR3 protein. The table lists some 210,000 distinct CDR3 sequences, around 16% of them singletons, with 2.4% in the top ten. Sequenced material: PBMCs or a T cell subset sorted from them (not recorded which). Receptors were obtained from an adult woman who had mild COVID-19 (a few samples of this study predate the infection). Cell type and time point are not known. CDR3s include the opening cysteine and the closing phenylalanine or tryptophan. Each record gives: V gene, clone size, D gene, J gene, CDR3 length, CDR3 DNA, CDR3 protein. D genes are given only for firm matches. Size tells how often a clone was seen (once, few, many) or the class of an expanded clone, and some rows leave it out.

V gene: TRBV3-1; clone size: few; D gene: -; J gene: TRBJ1-5; CDR3 length: 14; CDR3 DNA: TGTGCCAGCAGCCAAGGCGGCACAGGACAGCCCCAGCATTTT; CDR3 protein: CASSQGGTGQPQHF
V gene: TRBV5-1; clone size: -; D gene: -; J gene: TRBJ2-2; CDR3 length: 13; CDR3 DNA: TGCGCCAGCAGCCCAAGGGTGTCCGGGGAGCTGTTTTTT; CDR3 protein: CASSPRVSGELFF
V gene: TRBV24-1; clone size: few; D gene: -; J gene: TRBJ2-3; CDR3 length: 18; CDR3 DNA: TGTGCCACCAGTGATCCCACCCCAGCGGGCACTAGCACAGATACGCAGTATTTT; CDR3 protein: CATSDPTPAGTSTDTQYF
V gene: TRBV20-1; clone size: few; D gene: -; J gene: TRBJ1-2; CDR3 length: 14; CDR3 DNA: TGCAGTGCTCTCATCCCTCCGAGTAACTATGGCTACACCTTC; CDR3 protein: CSALIPPSNYGYTF
V gene: TRBV4-1; clone size: many; D gene: -; J gene: TRBJ2-1; CDR3 length: 16; CDR3 DNA: TGCGCCAGCAGCCAAGGAGCAAGCTATACCTACAATGAGCAGTTCTTC; CDR3 protein: CASSQGASYTYNEQFF
V gene: TRBV20-1; clone size: few; D gene: TRBD1; J gene: TRBJ2-3; CDR3 length: 15; CDR3 DNA: TGCAGTGCTCGGAGACAGGGGTGGGACACAGATACGCAGTATTTT; CDR3 protein: CSARRQGWDTDTQYF
V gene: TRBV24-1; clone size: -; D gene: -; J gene: TRBJ2-1; CDR3 length: 13; CDR3 DNA: TGTGCCACCAGTCGGGAAAGGGTTGATGAGCAGTTCTTC; CDR3 protein: CATSRERVDEQFF
V gene: TRBV7-2; clone size: few; D gene: -; J gene: TRBJ2-1; CDR3 length: 14; CDR3 DNA: TGTGCCAGCAGCCTCCAGTTCGGGCAGGATGAGCAGTTCTTC; CDR3 protein: CASSLQFGQDEQFF
V gene: TRBV7-9; clone size: few; D gene: -; J gene: TRBJ2-7; CDR3 length: 13; CDR3 DNA: TGTGCCAGCAGCTCCTCCGCCTCCTACGAGCAGTACTTC; CDR3 protein: CASSSSASYEQYF
V gene: TRBV10-3; clone size: few; D gene: TRBD2; J gene: TRBJ2-1; CDR3 length: 20; CDR3 DNA: TGTGCCATCAGTGAGTCGGGGAGGAGACTAGCGGGAGTCTCCTACAATGAGCAGTTCTTC; CDR3 protein: CAISESGRRLAGVSYNEQFF
V gene: TRBV4-3; clone size: few; D gene: TRBD1; J gene: TRBJ2-1; CDR3 length: 16; CDR3 DNA: TGCGCCAGCAGCCAAGAGGTGACAGGGTACTACAATGAGCAGTTCTTC; CDR3 protein: CASSQEVTGYYNEQFF
V gene: TRBV4-3; clone size: -; D gene: TRBD1; J gene: TRBJ2-1; CDR3 length: 15; CDR3 DNA: TGCGCCAGCAGCCAAGGGCAGGGGGCCCGGAGTGAGCAGTTCTTC; CDR3 protein: CASSQGQGARSEQFF
V gene: TRBV6-5; clone size: -; D gene: -; J gene: TRBJ2-1; CDR3 length: 14; CDR3 DNA: TGTGCCAGCAGTCCCTCGGCAAGACTGCCGACCCAGTTCTTC; CDR3 protein: CASSPSARLPTQFF
V gene: TRBV7-3; clone size: -; D gene: -; J gene: TRBJ2-5; CDR3 length: 14; CDR3 DNA: TGTGCCAGCAGCCCCAACAGGGCTCGAGAGACCCAGTACTTC; CDR3 protein: CASSPNRARETQYF
V gene: TRBV4-3; clone size: few; D gene: -; J gene: TRBJ2-2; CDR3 length: 16; CDR3 DNA: TGCGCCAGCAGCCAAGACTCAACCACGGTCACCGGGGAGCTGTTTTTT; CDR3 protein: CASSQDSTTVTGELFF
V gene: TRBV3-1; clone size: -; D gene: -; J gene: TRBJ2-1; CDR3 length: 13; CDR3 DNA: TGTGCCAGCAGCCACCTCGGAGAAGGAGAGCAGTTCTTC; CDR3 protein: CASSHLGEGEQFF
V gene: TRBV5-1; clone size: many; D gene: -; J gene: TRBJ2-5; CDR3 length: 19; CDR3 DNA: TGCGCCAGCAGCCGATCCCGCGGACTGTTTGGGAATATGCAAGAGACCCAGTACTTC; CDR3 protein: CASSRSRGLFGNMQETQYF
V gene: TRBV6-5; clone size: -; D gene: -; J gene: TRBJ2-7; CDR3 length: 14; CDR3 DNA: TGTGCCAGCAGCCCGTTCCGAGGGCCCTACGAGCAGTACTTC; CDR3 protein: CASSPFRGPYEQYF
V gene: TRBV12-3/TRBV12-4; clone size: -; D gene: -; J gene: TRBJ1-3; CDR3 length: 14; CDR3 DNA: TGTGCCAGCAGCGTAGGGGGATCTGGAAACACCATATATTTT; CDR3 protein: CASSVGGSGNTIYF
V gene: TRBV30; clone size: few; D gene: TRBD2; J gene: TRBJ2-5; CDR3 length: 14; CDR3 DNA: TGTGCCTTCATTAGCGGGACCGGAGGAGAGACCCAGTACTTC; CDR3 protein: CAFISGTGGETQYF
V gene: TRBV7-9; clone size: -; D gene: -; J gene: TRBJ2-1; CDR3 length: 14; CDR3 DNA: TGTGCCAGCAGCTTAGTTGGTTCCTACAATGAGCAGTTCTTC; CDR3 protein: CASSLVGSYNEQFF
V gene: TRBV6-2/TRBV6-3; clone size: -; D gene: TRBD2; J gene: TRBJ2-5; CDR3 length: 16; CDR3 DNA: TGTGCCAGCAGCCGCGGGACTAGCGGGCTCCAAGAGACCCAGTACTTC; CDR3 protein: CASSRGTSGLQETQYF
V gene: TRBV6-5; clone size: few; D gene: -; J gene: TRBJ1-5; CDR3 length: 14; CDR3 DNA: TGTGCCAGCAGTCACCGGAGTTCGGGACAGCCCCAGCATTTT; CDR3 protein: CASSHRSSGQPQHF
V gene: TRBV4-1; clone size: few; D gene: TRBD2; J gene: TRBJ2-7; CDR3 length: 16; CDR3 DNA: TGCGCCAGCAGCCATGGGTCTAGCGGGGGGGCCTACGAGCAGTACTTC; CDR3 protein: CASSHGSSGGAYEQYF
V gene: TRBV12-3/TRBV12-4; clone size: -; D gene: TRBD1; J gene: TRBJ2-2; CDR3 length: 12; CDR3 DNA: TGTGCCAGCAGCAGGACAGGCGGGGAGCTGTTTTTT; CDR3 protein: CASSRTGGELFF
V gene: TRBV7-9; clone size: few; D gene: TRBD2; J gene: TRBJ2-3; CDR3 length: 16; CDR3 DNA: TGTGCCAGCAGCTTAGCTCGCGGGAGTGGGACAGATACGCAGTATTTT; CDR3 protein: CASSLARGSGTDTQYF
V gene: TRBV29-1; clone size: few; D gene: TRBD1; J gene: TRBJ2-2; CDR3 length: 13; CDR3 DNA: TGCAGCGTGAGGGGACAGATCACCGGGGAGCTGTTTTTT; CDR3 protein: CSVRGQITGELFF
V gene: TRBV7-2; clone size: few; D gene: TRBD1; J gene: TRBJ1-2; CDR3 length: 14; CDR3 DNA: TGTGCCAGCAGCTTCGACAGGGCTCGCTATGGCTACACCTTC; CDR3 protein: CASSFDRARYGYTF
V gene: TRBV11-2; clone size: few; D gene: -; J gene: TRBJ1-1; CDR3 length: 17; CDR3 DNA: TGTGCCAGCAGCAGGAGGAAGCTCGCACAAACGAACACTGAAGCTTTCTTT; CDR3 protein: CASSRRKLAQTNTEAFF
V gene: TRBV6-1; clone size: -; D gene: -; J gene: TRBJ1-1; CDR3 length: 15; CDR3 DNA: TGTGCCAGCAGTGAAGGGGTGACACGGAACACTGAAGCTTTCTTT; CDR3 protein: CASSEGVTRNTEAFF
V gene: TRBV7-6; clone size: -; D gene: -; J gene: TRBJ2-1; CDR3 length: 15; CDR3 DNA: TGTGCCAGCAGCTCCCCGGGGGTGTCCTACAATGAGCAGTTCTTC; CDR3 protein: CASSSPGVSYNEQFF
V gene: TRBV25-1; clone size: -; D gene: -; J gene: TRBJ1-4; CDR3 length: 15; CDR3 DNA: TGTGCCAGCAGTGATCACAGGGTAACTAATGAAAAACTGTTTTTT; CDR3 protein: CASSDHRVTNEKLFF
V gene: TRBV14; clone size: few; D gene: TRBD2; J gene: TRBJ2-7; CDR3 length: 14; CDR3 DNA: TGTGCCAGCAGCCAGCGGCTAGCGGGCTACGAGCAGTACTTC; CDR3 protein: CASSQRLAGYEQYF
V gene: TRBV7-2; clone size: few; D gene: -; J gene: TRBJ2-2; CDR3 length: 15; CDR3 DNA: TGTGCCAGCAGCCCCACGGGACAGAACACCGGGGAGCTGTTTTTT; CDR3 protein: CASSPTGQNTGELFF
V gene: TRBV4-1; clone size: -; D gene: TRBD1; J gene: TRBJ1-5; CDR3 length: 15; CDR3 DNA: TGCGCCAGCAGCCAACCGGACAGGGATGCACAGCCCCAGCATTTT; CDR3 protein: CASSQPDRDAQPQHF
V gene: TRBV29-1; clone size: -; D gene: -; J gene: TRBJ2-3; CDR3 length: 15; CDR3 DNA: TGCAGCGTTGAACATACCGGGAGACGCACAGATACGCAGTATTTT; CDR3 protein: CSVEHTGRRTDTQYF
V gene: TRBV7-9; clone size: -; D gene: -; J gene: TRBJ2-2; CDR3 length: 18; CDR3 DNA: TGTGCCAGCAGCTCCATGGGTCGATCGTCCCAGGATTCCGGGGAGCTGTTTTTT; CDR3 protein: CASSSMGRSSQDSGELFF
V gene: TRBV7-2; clone size: few; D gene: TRBD1; J gene: TRBJ1-1; CDR3 length: 15; CDR3 DNA: TGTGCCAGCAGCTTAGCGTCAGGGGGTAACACTGAAGCTTTCTTT; CDR3 protein: CASSLASGGNTEAFF
V gene: TRBV10-3; clone size: -; D gene: -; J gene: TRBJ1-2; CDR3 length: 14; CDR3 DNA: TGTGCCATCAGTGACCACAGATCTAACTATGGCTACACCTTC; CDR3 protein: CAISDHRSNYGYTF
V gene: TRBV29-1; clone size: few; D gene: -; J gene: TRBJ2-5; CDR3 length: 12; CDR3 DNA: TGCAGCGTTGGTAGGACAGAAGAGACCCAGTACTTC; CDR3 protein: CSVGRTEETQYF
V gene: TRBV12-3/TRBV12-4; clone size: -; D gene: -; J gene: TRBJ1-2; CDR3 length: 13; CDR3 DNA: TGTGCCAGCAGCCAGACAGAAAAATATGGCTACACCTTC; CDR3 protein: CASSQTEKYGYTF